This TCR beta chain was recovered during a study of Tregs in tolerant kidney transplant recipients. The protocol was immunoSEQ multiplex PCR, while the TCRdb copy is restricted to in-frame clones and leaves out a portion. The repertoire has 200,000 to 300,000 clones, approximately 84% of them found once; the top ten carry roughly 0.67%. The CDR3 sequence is 17 residues long. The V gene's germline CDR1 is WNHNN and CDR2 SYGVQD (reference sequence). V gave up 2 bases and J gave up 0 bases, with 14 bases separating them. This rearrangement joins TRBV10-1 to TRBJ2-1; a possible D gene is TRBD2 (7 bases). Specimen: CD4+ T cells from blood. The TCR originated in a human donor in good health. CDR3 sequence (DNA): TGCGCCAGCAGTGAGGGGGGGGCGTTGAGCTCCTACAATGAGCAGTTCTTC. Its translation is CASSEGGALSSYNEQFF.